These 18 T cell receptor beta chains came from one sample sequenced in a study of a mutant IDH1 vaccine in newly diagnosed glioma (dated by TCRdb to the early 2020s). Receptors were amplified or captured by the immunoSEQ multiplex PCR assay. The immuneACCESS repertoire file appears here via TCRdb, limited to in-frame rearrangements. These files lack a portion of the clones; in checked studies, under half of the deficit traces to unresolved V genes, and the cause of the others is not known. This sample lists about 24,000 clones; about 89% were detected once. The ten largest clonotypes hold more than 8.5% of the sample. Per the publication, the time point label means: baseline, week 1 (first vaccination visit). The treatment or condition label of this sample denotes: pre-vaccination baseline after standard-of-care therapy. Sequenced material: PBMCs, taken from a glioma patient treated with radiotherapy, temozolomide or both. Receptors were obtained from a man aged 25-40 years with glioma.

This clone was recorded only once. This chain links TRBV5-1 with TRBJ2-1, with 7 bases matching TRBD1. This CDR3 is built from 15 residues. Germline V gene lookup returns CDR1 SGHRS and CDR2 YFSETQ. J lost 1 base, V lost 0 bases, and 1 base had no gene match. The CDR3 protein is CASSLVGQSYNEQFF. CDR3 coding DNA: TGCGCCAGCAGCTTGGTGGGACAGTCCTACAATGAGCAGTTCTTC.

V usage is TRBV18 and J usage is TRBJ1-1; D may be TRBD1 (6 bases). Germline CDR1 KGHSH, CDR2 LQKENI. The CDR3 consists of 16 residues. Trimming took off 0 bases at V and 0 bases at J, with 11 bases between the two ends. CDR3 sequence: CASSPPQGIMNTEAFF. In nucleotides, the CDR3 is TGTGCCAGCTCACCACCGCAGGGGATCATGAACACTGAAGCTTTCTTT.

DNA for the CDR3: TGTGCCAGTAGTATAGGGGTGCTGAACACTGAAGCTTTCTTT. Protein sequence: CASSIGVLNTEAFF. The rearrangement uses TRBV19 and TRBJ1-1; D gene ambiguous. The CDR3 contains 14 residues. The germline V gene encodes CDR1 LNHDA and CDR2 SQIVND (reference sequence). V was clipped by 1 base and J by 0 bases, with 6 bases between them.

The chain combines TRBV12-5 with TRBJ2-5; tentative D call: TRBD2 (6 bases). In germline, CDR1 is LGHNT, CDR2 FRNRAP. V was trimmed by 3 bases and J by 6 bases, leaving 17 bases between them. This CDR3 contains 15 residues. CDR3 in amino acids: CASGFPRGSGKTQYF. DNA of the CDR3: TGTGCTAGTGGTTTCCCCCGGGGGAGTGGTAAGACCCAGTACTTC.

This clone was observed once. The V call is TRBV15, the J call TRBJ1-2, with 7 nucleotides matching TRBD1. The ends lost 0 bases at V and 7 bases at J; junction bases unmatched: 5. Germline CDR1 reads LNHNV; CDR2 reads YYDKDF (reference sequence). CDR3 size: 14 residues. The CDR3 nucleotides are TGTGCCACCAGCAGAGAGACCAGGACAGGTGGCTACACCTTC. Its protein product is CATSRETRTGGYTF.

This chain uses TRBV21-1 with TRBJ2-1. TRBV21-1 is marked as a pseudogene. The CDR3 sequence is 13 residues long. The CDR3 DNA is TGTGCCAGCAGCAAATGGCAAGGGTCTGAGCAGTTCTTC. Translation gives CASSKWQGSEQFF.

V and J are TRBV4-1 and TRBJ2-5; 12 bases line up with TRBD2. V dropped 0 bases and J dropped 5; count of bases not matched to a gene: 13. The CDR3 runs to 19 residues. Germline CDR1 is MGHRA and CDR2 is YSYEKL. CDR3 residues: CASSQDELAGGMGGETQYF. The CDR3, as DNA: TGCGCCAGCAGCCAAGATGAACTAGCGGGAGGTATGGGTGGGGAGACCCAGTACTTC.

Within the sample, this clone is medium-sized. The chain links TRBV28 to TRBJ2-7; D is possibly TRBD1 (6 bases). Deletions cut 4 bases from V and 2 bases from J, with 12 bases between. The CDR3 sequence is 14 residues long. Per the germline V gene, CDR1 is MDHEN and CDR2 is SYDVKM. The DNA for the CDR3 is TGTGCCAGCAGTTCCCAGGGGTTCCCCTACGAGCAGTACTTC. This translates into CASSSQGFPYEQYF.

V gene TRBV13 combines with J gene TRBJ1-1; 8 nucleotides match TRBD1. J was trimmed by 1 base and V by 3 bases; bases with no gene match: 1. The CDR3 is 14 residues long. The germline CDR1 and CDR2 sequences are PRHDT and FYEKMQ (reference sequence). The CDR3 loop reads CASSLDRENTEAFF. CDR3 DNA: TGTGCCAGCAGCTTGGACAGGGAGAACACTGAAGCTTTCTTT.

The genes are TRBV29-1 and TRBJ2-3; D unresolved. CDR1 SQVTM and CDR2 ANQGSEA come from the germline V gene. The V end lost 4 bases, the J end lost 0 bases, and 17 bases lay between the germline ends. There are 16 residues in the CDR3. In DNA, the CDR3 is TGCAGCGTTGGGAACAGCCCCACACCTAGCACAGATACGCAGTATTTT. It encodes CSVGNSPTPSTDTQYF.

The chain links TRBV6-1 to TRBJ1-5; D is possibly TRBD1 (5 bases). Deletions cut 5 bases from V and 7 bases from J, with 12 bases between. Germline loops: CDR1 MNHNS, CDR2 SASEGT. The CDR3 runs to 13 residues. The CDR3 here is CASSNSGRQPQHF. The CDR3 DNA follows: TGTGCCAGCAGTAACTCAGGGAGGCAGCCCCAGCATTTT.

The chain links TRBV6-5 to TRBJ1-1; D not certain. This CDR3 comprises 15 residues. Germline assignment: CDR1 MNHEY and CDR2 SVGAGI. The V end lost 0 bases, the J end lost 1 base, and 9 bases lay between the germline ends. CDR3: CASSYSWGTNTEAFF. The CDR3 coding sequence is TGTGCCAGCAGTTACTCGTGGGGAACGAACACTGAAGCTTTCTTT.

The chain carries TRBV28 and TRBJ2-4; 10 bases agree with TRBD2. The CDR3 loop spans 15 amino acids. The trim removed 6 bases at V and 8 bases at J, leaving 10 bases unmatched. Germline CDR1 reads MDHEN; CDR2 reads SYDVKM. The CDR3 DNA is TGTGCCAGCAGAGAAGCGGGAGGGCCTAAGGACATTCAGTACTTC. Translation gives CASREAGGPKDIQYF.

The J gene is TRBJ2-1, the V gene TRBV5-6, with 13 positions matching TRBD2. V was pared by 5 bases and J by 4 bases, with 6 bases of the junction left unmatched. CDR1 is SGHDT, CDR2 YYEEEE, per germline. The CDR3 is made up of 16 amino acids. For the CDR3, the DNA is TGTGCCAGCAGTCTTACTAGCGGGAGGGGATACAATGAGCAGTTCTTC. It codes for CASSLTSGRGYNEQFF.

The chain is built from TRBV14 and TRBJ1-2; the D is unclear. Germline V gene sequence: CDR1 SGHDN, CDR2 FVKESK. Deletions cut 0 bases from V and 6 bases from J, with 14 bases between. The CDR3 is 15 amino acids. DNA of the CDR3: TGTGCCAGCAGCCAAGATATTGCGGATGGGGATGGCTACACCTTC. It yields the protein CASSQDIADGDGYTF.

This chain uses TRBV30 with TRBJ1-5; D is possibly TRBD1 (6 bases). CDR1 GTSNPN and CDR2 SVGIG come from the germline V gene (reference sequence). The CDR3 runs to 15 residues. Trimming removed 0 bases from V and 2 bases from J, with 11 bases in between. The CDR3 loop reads CAWSVIRGGNQPQHF. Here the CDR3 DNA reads TGTGCCTGGAGTGTAATCAGGGGTGGCAATCAGCCCCAGCATTTT.

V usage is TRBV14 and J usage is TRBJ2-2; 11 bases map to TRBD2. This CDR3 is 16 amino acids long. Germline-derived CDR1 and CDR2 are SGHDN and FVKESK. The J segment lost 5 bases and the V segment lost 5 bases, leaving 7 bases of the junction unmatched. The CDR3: CASSATSGSGTGELFF. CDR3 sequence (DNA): TGTGCCAGCAGCGCTACTAGCGGGAGTGGGACCGGGGAGCTGTTTTTT.

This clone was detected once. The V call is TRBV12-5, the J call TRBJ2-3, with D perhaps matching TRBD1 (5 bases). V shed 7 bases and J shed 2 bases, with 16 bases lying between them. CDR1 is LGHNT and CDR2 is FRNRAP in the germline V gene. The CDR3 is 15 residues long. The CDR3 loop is CASDPWQGPTDTQYF. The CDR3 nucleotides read TGTGCTAGTGACCCATGGCAGGGCCCCACAGATACGCAGTATTTT.